The clone carrying this T cell receptor beta chain appeared a few times. Its cognate antigen is unknown. Treatment: oral pan-JAK inhibitor, 5-10 mg twice daily. Trimming left V 6 bases short and J 2 bases short, with 13 bases between. Germline assignment: CDR1 SNHLY and CDR2 FYNNEI. There are 15 residues in the CDR3. The data were obtained in a study of CD8+ T cells in alopecia areata. The study, taken as a whole, reports: Clonality in lesional scalp, especially alopecia totalis/universalis, exceeded that of normal scalp.

cDNA reverse transcribed from extracted RNA served as the sequencing template. Profiled with immunoSEQ multiplex PCR; TCRdb holds only in-frame clones, not every one. The table lists a few hundred thousand clones, about 62% of them singletons. This TCR came from a human donor with alopecia areata. The chain carries TRBV2 and TRBJ2-2; D is perhaps TRBD1 (6 bases). Sample: CD4+ T cells sorted from blood, taken at week 52, from a patient treated with tofacitinib. The CDR3 sequence is CASSEQGTNTGELFF. The DNA for the CDR3 is TGTGCCAGCAGCGAACAGGGAACCAACACCGGGGAGCTGTTTTTT. The full variable domain, with the rest looked up from reference TRBV2 and TRBJ2-2, is EPEVTQTPSHQVTQMGQEVILRCVPISNHLYFYWYRQILGQKVEFLVSFYNNEISEKSEIFDDQFSVERPDGSNFTLKIRSTKLEDSAMYFCASSEQGTNTGELFFGEGSRLTVL.